This T cell receptor beta chain was sequenced for a study of blood T cell repertoires in COVID-19. Study-level background: The origin of the acute and convalescent COVID-19 samples was the United States, Italy and Spain.

As originally analysed: Reference gene primer amplification gave estimated nucleated cell counts. Sequencing used immunoSEQ multiplex PCR; TCRdb keeps in-frame clones, though not all of them. V and J calls plus clone size are reproduced from that table; the DNA served to infer D and trimming. The sample carries 15,000 to 17,000 clones, 70% to 90% recorded once. The V and J ends lost 0 bases and 0 bases respectively, with 24 bases between them. The V gene's germline CDR1 is LNHDA and CDR2 SQIVND (reference sequence). The CDR3 totals 21 residues. This TCR was recovered from a man aged 60-69 years with acute or convalescent COVID-19. The J gene is TRBJ2-1, the V gene TRBV19; D is perhaps TRBD1 (6 bases). The sequencing input was peripheral blood. CDR3 sequence: CASSIELDSHLPVSSYNEQFF. DNA of the CDR3: TGTGCCAGTAGTATAGAGTTGGACAGCCACCTTCCGGTCAGCTCCTACAATGAGCAGTTCTTC. The full variable domain, its missing parts supplied by reference TRBV19 and TRBJ2-1, is DGGITQSPKYLFRKEGQNVTLSCEQNLNHDAMYWYRQDPGQGLRLIYYSQIVNDFQKGDIAEGYSVSREKKESFPLTVTSAQKNPTAFYLCASSIELDSHLPVSSYNEQFFGPGTRLTVL.